These T cell receptor beta chains were read from a single sample in a study of spatial heterogeneity in lung cancer. TCRdb passed the 5' RACE reads through MiXCR, listing each CDR3 protein once. The sample lists some 110,000 distinct CDR3 sequences; roughly an eighth were seen once. Sequencing was performed on PBMCs, taken at follow-up. All receptors derive from a male donor with early-stage non-small cell lung cancer. Both conserved end residues are part of each CDR3. The D gene is left open where the match is weak. Clone size is given for some rows only: seen once, a few or many times, or a class if the clone is expanded.

j_gene | v_gene | abundance | d_gene | CDR3aa | CDR3nt
TRBJ2-5 | TRBV9 | - | - | CASSVAPTNSKTQYF | TGTGCCAGCAGCGTAGCGCCGACTAACTCGAAGACCCAGTACTTC
TRBJ2-1 | TRBV29-1 | many | TRBD2 | CSVEGEGLAYNEQFF | TGCAGCGTTGAAGGTGAAGGACTAGCCTACAATGAGCAGTTCTTC
TRBJ2-5 | TRBV30 | few | TRBD2 | CAWSTTGGQETQYF | TGTGCCTGGAGTACGACGGGGGGACAAGAGACCCAGTACTTC
TRBJ2-2 | TRBV28 | - | - | CASKGGPGTGELFF | TGTGCCAGCAAGGGGGGACCGGGTACCGGGGAGCTGTTTTTT
TRBJ1-1 | TRBV19 | - | - | CASSISTTTAVVAFF | TGTGCCAGTAGTATTAGCACCACGACGGCGGTGGTCGCTTTCTTT
TRBJ2-3 | TRBV4-2 | few | TRBD2 | CASSQDPSGGGTQYF | TGTGCCAGCAGCCAAGATCCTAGCGGGGGGGGTACGCAGTATTTT
TRBJ2-3 | TRBV7-2 | - | - | CASSLQRSWTDTQYF | TGTGCCAGCAGCCTACAGCGTTCGTGGACAGATACGCAGTATTTT
TRBJ2-7 | TRBV10-2 | - | TRBD1 | CASMPGGFYEQYF | TGCGCCAGCATGCCAGGGGGCTTCTACGAGCAGTACTTC
TRBJ1-1 | TRBV29-1 | many | - | CSVEPGQPMNTEAFF | TGCAGCGTTGAACCGGGCCAGCCGATGAACACTGAAGCTTTCTTT
TRBJ1-5 | TRBV10-2 | many | TRBD1 | CASSTDRSGQPQHF | TGCGCCAGCAGTACGGACAGGTCTGGGCAGCCCCAGCATTTT
TRBJ2-7 | TRBV5-4 | many | - | CASSLRARPYEQYF | TGTGCCAGCAGCTTGAGGGCGCGTCCCTACGAGCAGTACTTC
TRBJ1-2 | TRBV20-1 | few | - | CSARDPQAYYGYTF | TGCAGTGCTAGAGATCCACAGGCATACTATGGCTACACCTTC
TRBJ2-1 | TRBV7-9 | - | - | CASSLVGPGAYNEQFF | TGTGCCAGCAGCTTAGTAGGTCCGGGGGCGTACAATGAGCAGTTCTTC
TRBJ2-5 | TRBV29-1 | many | - | CSAIRGHQETQYF | TGCAGCGCCATAAGGGGCCACCAAGAGACCCAGTACTTC
TRBJ2-3 | TRBV20-1 | - | TRBD2 | CSAGSGGASTDTQYF | TGCAGTGCTGGTAGCGGGGGAGCAAGCACAGATACGCAGTATTTT
TRBJ2-2 | TRBV12-3/TRBV12-4 | - | - | CASSLHSTGELFF | TGTGCCAGCAGTTTACACAGCACCGGGGAGCTGTTTTTT
TRBJ1-1 | TRBV27 | few | - | CASSVQGPSTEAFF | TGTGCCAGCAGTGTTCAGGGCCCGAGCACTGAAGCTTTCTTT
TRBJ2-2 | TRBV4-3 | - | - | CASSQVLSTGELFF | TGCGCCAGCAGCCAAGTTCTATCCACCGGGGAGCTGTTTTTT
TRBJ2-2 | TRBV5-1 | - | TRBD1 | CASSPDGQGNTGELFF | TGCGCCAGCAGTCCCGATGGACAGGGAAACACCGGGGAGCTGTTTTTT
TRBJ2-2 | TRBV29-1 | many | - | CSVGAMGLTGELFF | TGCAGCGTTGGGGCTATGGGTCTCACCGGGGAGCTGTTTTTT
TRBJ2-7 | TRBV6-5 | few | - | CASSQRNSYEQYF | TGTGCCAGCAGTCAGCGGAACTCCTACGAGCAGTACTTC
TRBJ2-7 | TRBV29-1 | many | TRBD2 | CSAKGGTSVGEQYF | TGCAGCGCCAAAGGGGGGACTAGCGTGGGCGAGCAGTACTTC
TRBJ1-3 | TRBV10-3 | many | - | CATKPGREGNTIYF | TGTGCCACCAAACCAGGAAGAGAAGGAAACACCATATATTTT
TRBJ2-7 | TRBV2 | few | - | CASSQPGLYEQYF | TGTGCCAGCAGTCAACCGGGGCTTTACGAGCAGTACTTC
TRBJ2-7 | TRBV25-1 | few | - | CASSESWQGSSYEQYF | TGTGCCAGCAGTGAATCTTGGCAGGGGTCTTCCTACGAGCAGTACTTC
TRBJ2-3 | TRBV10-2 | - | TRBD1 | CASSEGTATDTQYF | TGCGCCAGCAGTGAGGGGACAGCCACAGATACGCAGTATTTT
TRBJ2-7 | TRBV29-1 | many | TRBD1 | CSVVGGQGPYEQYF | TGCAGCGTTGTAGGAGGACAGGGGCCCTACGAGCAGTACTTC
TRBJ2-7 | TRBV13 | few | TRBD1 | CASSLAGTEGAEQYF | TGTGCCAGCAGCTTAGCCGGGACAGAGGGCGCCGAGCAGTACTTC
TRBJ2-5 | TRBV10-3 | few | TRBD1 | CAISERGHKETQYF | TGTGCCATCAGTGAGAGGGGGCACAAAGAGACCCAGTACTTC
TRBJ1-5 | TRBV15 | many | - | CATSPTNQPQHF | TGTGCCACCAGCCCGACCAATCAGCCCCAGCATTTT
TRBJ2-6 | TRBV2 | - | - | CASFEVSGANVLTF | TGTGCCAGCTTTGAGGTCTCTGGGGCCAACGTCCTGACTTTC
TRBJ2-3 | TRBV19 | - | - | CASSIRNTQYF | TGTGCCAGTAGTATTCGAAATACGCAGTATTTT
TRBJ2-7 | TRBV7-2 | few | - | CASSFYRSSYEQYF | TGTGCCAGCAGCTTTTATAGGTCCTCCTACGAGCAGTACTTC
TRBJ1-1 | TRBV7-2 | many | - | CASTPPFGRQGHRGTEAFF | TGTGCCAGCACCCCTCCCTTCGGGAGACAAGGTCACCGGGGGACTGAAGCTTTCTTT
TRBJ2-7 | TRBV4-1 | few | - | CASSQDPRQFLSYEQYF | TGCGCCAGCAGCCAAGACCCGAGACAGTTTCTCTCCTACGAGCAGTACTTC
TRBJ1-1 | TRBV28 | few | - | CASSSPLRSNTEAFF | TGTGCCAGCAGTTCCCCGCTACGGTCGAACACTGAAGCTTTCTTT
TRBJ1-5 | TRBV20-1 | many | - | CSARDGQRERYSNQPQHF | TGCAGTGCTAGAGATGGACAGCGAGAACGATATAGCAATCAGCCCCAGCATTTT
TRBJ2-5 | TRBV12-3/TRBV12-4 | - | TRBD1 | CASTETGGEETQYF | TGTGCCAGCACCGAGACAGGGGGCGAAGAGACCCAGTACTTC
TRBJ2-7 | TRBV10-3 | - | TRBD2 | CAISESASGGDEQYF | TGTGCCATCAGTGAGTCGGCTAGCGGGGGCGACGAGCAGTACTTC
TRBJ2-2 | TRBV5-1 | - | - | CASSNPGQANTGELFF | TGCGCCAGCAGCAACCCAGGGCAAGCGAACACCGGGGAGCTGTTTTTT
TRBJ2-7 | TRBV18 | few | TRBD1 | CASSRTGVVYEQYF | TGTGCCAGCTCACGGACAGGGGTGGTTTACGAGCAGTACTTC
TRBJ2-1 | TRBV2 | few | - | CASVYLGRGEQFF | TGTGCCAGCGTATATTTAGGCCGGGGTGAGCAGTTCTTC